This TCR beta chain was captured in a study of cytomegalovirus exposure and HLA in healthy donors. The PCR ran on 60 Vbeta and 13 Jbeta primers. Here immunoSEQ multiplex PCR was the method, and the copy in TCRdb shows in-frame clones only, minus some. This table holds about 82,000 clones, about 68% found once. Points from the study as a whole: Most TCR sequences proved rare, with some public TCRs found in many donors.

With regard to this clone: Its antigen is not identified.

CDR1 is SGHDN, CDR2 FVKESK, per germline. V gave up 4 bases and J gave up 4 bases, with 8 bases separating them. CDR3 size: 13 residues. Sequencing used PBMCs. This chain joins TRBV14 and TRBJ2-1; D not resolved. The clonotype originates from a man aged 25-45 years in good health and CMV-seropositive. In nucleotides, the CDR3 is TGTGCCAGCAGCCTATCGAGTTACAATGAGCAGTTCTTC. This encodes CASSLSSYNEQFF.